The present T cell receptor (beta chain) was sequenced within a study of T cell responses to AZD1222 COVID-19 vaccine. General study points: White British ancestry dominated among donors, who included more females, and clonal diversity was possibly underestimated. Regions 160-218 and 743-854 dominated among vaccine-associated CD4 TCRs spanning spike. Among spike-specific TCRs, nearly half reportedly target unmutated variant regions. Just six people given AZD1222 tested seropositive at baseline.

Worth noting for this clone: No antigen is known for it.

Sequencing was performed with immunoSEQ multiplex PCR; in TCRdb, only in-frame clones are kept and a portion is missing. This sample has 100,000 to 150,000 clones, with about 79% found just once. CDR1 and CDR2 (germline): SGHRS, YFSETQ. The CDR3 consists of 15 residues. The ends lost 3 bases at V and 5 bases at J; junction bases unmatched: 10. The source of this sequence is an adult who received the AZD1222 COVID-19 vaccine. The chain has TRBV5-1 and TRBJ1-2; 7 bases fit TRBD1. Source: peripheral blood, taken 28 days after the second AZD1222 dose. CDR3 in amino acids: CASSSLLGDRYGYTF. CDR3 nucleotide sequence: TGCGCCAGCAGCTCTCTTTTAGGGGACAGATATGGCTACACCTTC. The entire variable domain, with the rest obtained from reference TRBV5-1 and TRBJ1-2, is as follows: KAGVTQTPRYLIKTRGQQVTLSCSPISGHRSVSWYQQTPGQGLQFLFEYFSETQRNKGNFPGRFSGRQFSNSRSEMNVSTLELGDSALYLCASSSLLGDRYGYTFGSGTRLTVV.